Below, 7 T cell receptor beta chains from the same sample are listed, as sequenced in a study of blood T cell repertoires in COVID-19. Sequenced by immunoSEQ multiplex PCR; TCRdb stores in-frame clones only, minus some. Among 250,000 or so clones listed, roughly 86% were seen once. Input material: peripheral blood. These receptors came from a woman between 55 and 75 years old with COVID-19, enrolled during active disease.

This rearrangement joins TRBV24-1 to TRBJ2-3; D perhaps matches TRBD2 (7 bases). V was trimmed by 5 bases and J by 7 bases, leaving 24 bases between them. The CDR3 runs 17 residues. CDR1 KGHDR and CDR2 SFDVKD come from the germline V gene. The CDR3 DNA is TGTGCCACCAGTGGCTTTGGGCGGGGGCCAAAAGCAAATACGCAGTATTTT. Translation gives CATSGFGRGPKANTQYF.

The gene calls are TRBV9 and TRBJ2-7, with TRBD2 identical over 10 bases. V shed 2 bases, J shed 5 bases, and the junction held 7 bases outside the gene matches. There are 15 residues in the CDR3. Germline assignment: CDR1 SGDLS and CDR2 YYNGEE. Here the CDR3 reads CASSVASGSVNEQYF. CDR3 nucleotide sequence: TGTGCCAGCAGCGTCGCTAGCGGGAGCGTCAACGAGCAGTACTTC.

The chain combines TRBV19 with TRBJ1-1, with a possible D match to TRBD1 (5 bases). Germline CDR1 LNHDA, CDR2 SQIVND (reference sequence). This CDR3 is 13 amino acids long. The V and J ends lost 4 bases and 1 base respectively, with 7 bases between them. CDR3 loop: CASSRDRNTEAFF. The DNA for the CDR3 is TGTGCCAGTAGTAGAGACAGGAACACTGAAGCTTTCTTT.

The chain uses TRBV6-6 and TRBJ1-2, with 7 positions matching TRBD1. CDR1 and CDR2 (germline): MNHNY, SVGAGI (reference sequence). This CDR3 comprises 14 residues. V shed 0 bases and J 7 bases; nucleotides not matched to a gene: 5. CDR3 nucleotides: TGTGCCAGCAGTTACTCGGGACAGTTCTTTGGCTACACCTTC. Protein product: CASSYSGQFFGYTF.

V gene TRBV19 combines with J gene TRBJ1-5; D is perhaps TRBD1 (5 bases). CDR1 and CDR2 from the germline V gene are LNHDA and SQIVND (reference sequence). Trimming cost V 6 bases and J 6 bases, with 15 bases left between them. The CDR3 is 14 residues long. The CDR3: CASRKGPAVQPQHF. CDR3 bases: TGTGCCAGTAGGAAGGGGCCCGCGGTTCAGCCCCAGCATTTT. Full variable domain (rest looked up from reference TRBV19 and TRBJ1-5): DGGITQSPKYLFRKEGQNVTLSCEQNLNHDAMYWYRQDPGQGLRLIYYSQIVNDFQKGDIAEGYSVSREKKESFPLTVTSAQKNPTAFYLCASRKGPAVQPQHFGDGTRLSIL.

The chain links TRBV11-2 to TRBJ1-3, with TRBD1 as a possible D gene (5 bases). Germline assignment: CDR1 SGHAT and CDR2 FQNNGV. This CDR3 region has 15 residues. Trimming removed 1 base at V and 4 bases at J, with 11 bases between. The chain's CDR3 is CASSLVRGIGNTIYF. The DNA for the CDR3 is TGTGCCAGCAGCTTAGTCCGGGGGATCGGAAACACCATATATTTT.

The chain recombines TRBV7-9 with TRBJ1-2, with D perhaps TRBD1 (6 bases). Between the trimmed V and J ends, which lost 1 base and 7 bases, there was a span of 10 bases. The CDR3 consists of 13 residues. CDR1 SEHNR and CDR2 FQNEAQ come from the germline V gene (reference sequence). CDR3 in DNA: TGTGCCAGCAGCTTAGGGACAGTAAGTGGCTACACCTTC. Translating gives CASSLGTVSGYTF.